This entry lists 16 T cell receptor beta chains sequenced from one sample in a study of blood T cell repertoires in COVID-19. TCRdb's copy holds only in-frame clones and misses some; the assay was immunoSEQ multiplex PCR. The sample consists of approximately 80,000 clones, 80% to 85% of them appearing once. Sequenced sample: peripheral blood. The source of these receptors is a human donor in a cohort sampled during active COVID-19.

CDR3 residues: CASSTRQISPLHF. The DNA for the CDR3 is TGTGCCAGCAGCACCCGACAGATTTCACCCCTCCACTTT. The rearrangement joins TRBV3-1 (or the pseudogene TRBV3-2) to TRBJ1-6; TRBD1 is a possible D gene (5 bases). Trimming took off 5 bases at V and 9 bases at J, with 11 bases between the two ends. CDR1 is LGHDT, CDR2 YNNKEL, per germline (reference sequence). This CDR3 is 13 amino acids long.

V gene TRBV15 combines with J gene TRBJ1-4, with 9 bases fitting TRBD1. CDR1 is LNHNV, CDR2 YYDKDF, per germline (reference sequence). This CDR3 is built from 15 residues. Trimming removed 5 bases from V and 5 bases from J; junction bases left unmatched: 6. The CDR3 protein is CATSPSGTGNEKLFF. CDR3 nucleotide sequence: TGTGCCACCAGCCCCTCCGGGACAGGGAATGAAAAACTGTTTTTT.

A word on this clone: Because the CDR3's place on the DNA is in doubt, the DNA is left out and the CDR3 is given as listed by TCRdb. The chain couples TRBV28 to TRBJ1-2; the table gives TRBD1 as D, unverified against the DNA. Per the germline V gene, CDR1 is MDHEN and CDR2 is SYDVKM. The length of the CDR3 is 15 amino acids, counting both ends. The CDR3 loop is CASSSSRQVYYGYTF.

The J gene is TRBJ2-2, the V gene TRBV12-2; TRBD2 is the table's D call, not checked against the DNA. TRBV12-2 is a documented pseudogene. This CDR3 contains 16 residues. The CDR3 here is CASRLVPGISTGELFF. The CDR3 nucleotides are TGTGCAAGTCGCTTAGTGCCGGGGATCTCCACCGGGGAGCTGTTTTTT.

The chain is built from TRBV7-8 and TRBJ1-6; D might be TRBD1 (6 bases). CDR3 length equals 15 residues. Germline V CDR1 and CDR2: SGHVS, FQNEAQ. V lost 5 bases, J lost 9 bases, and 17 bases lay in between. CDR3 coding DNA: TGTGCCAGCAGCCCGGGTGGACAGATAAGTTCACCCCTCCACTTT. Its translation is CASSPGGQISSPLHF.

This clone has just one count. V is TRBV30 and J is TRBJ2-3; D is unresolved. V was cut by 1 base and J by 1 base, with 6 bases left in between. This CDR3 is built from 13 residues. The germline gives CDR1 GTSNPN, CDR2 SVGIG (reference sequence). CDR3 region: CAWSGQGTDTQYF. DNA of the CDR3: TGTGCCTGGAGTGGACAAGGCACAGATACGCAGTATTTT.

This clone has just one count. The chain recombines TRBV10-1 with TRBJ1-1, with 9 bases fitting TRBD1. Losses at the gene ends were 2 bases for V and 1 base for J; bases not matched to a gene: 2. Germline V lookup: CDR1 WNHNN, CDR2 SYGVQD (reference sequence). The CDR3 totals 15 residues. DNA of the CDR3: TGCGCCAGCAGTGAGGAGACAGGGGGGAACACTGAAGCTTTCTTT. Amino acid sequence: CASSEETGGNTEAFF.

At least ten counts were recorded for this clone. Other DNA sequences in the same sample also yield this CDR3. The CDR3 bases are TGTGCCAGCATCCGACAGGGGGCGAGGGCTGAAGCTTTCTTT. This encodes CASIRQGARAEAFF. The chain has TRBV6-6 and TRBJ1-1, with 10 bases aligning to TRBD1. The V gene's germline CDR1 is MNHNY and CDR2 SVGAGI (reference sequence). The CDR3 spans 14 residues. The V and J ends lost 7 bases and 6 bases, in that order; junction bases with no gene match: 8.

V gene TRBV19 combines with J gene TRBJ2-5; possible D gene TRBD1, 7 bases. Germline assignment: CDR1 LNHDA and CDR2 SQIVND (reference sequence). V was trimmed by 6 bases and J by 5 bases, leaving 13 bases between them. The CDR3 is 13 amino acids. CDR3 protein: CASREGALETQYF. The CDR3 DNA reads TGTGCCAGTAGGGAGGGGGCACTGGAGACCCAGTACTTC.

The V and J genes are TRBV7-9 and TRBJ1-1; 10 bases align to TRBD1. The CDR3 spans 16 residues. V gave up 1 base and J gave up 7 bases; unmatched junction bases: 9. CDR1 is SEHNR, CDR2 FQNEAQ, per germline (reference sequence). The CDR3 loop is CASSLERQGAKIEAFF. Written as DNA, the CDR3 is TGTGCCAGCAGCTTAGAAAGACAGGGGGCAAAAATTGAAGCTTTCTTT. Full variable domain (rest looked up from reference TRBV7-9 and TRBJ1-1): DTGVSQNPRHKITKRGQNVTFRCDPISEHNRLYWYRQTLGQGPEFLTYFQNEAQLEKSRLLSDRFSAERPKGSFSTLEIQRTEQGDSAMYLCASSLERQGAKIEAFFGQGTRLTVV.

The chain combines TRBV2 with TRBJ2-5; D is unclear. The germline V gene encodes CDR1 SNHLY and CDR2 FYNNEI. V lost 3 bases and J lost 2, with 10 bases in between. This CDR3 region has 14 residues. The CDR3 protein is CASSDRRWQETQYF. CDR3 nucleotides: TGTGCCAGCAGTGATAGGCGGTGGCAAGAGACCCAGTACTTC.

Here the CDR3 reads CATSRDGRQGPQETQYF. The CDR3 DNA reads TGTGCCACCAGCAGAGATGGGAGACAGGGGCCTCAAGAGACCCAGTACTTC. The chain employs TRBV15 and TRBJ2-5; 8 bases match TRBD1. Germline CDR1 reads LNHNV; CDR2 reads YYDKDF (reference sequence). The CDR3 runs to 17 residues. Trimming at V came to 0 bases and at J to 2 bases, leaving 8 bases not matched to a gene.

CDR3 region: CASKGEVLAKNIQYF. CDR3 DNA sequence: TGTGCCAGCAAGGGGGAAGTCCTAGCCAAAAACATTCAGTACTTC. The V call is TRBV21-1, the J call TRBJ2-4; the table's D gene call, TRBD1, was not cross checked with the DNA. TRBV21-1 is termed a pseudogene. The length of the CDR3 is 15 residues.

The chain's CDR3 is CASRLSPGQGDNEQFF. The DNA for the CDR3 is TGCGCCAGCAGACTAAGTCCGGGACAGGGGGACAATGAGCAGTTCTTC. The chain combines TRBV10-2 with TRBJ2-1; TRBD1 agrees at 11 bases. The length of the CDR3 is 16 residues. With V trimmed by 6 bases and J by 5 bases, 9 bases remained unmatched. Germline V gene data show CDR1 as WSHSY and CDR2 as SAAADI.

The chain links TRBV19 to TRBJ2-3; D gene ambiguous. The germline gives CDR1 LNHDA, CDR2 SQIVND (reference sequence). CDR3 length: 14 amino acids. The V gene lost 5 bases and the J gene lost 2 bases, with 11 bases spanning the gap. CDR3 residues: CASSGRLITDTQYF. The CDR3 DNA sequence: TGTGCCAGTAGTGGTCGCCTAATCACAGATACGCAGTATTTT.

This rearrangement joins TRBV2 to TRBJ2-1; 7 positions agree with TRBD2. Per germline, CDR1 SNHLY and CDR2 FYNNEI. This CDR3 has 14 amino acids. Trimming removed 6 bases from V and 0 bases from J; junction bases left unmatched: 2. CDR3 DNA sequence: TGTGCCAGCAGGGGAGGGGTCTCCTACAATGAGCAGTTCTTC. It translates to CASRGGVSYNEQFF.